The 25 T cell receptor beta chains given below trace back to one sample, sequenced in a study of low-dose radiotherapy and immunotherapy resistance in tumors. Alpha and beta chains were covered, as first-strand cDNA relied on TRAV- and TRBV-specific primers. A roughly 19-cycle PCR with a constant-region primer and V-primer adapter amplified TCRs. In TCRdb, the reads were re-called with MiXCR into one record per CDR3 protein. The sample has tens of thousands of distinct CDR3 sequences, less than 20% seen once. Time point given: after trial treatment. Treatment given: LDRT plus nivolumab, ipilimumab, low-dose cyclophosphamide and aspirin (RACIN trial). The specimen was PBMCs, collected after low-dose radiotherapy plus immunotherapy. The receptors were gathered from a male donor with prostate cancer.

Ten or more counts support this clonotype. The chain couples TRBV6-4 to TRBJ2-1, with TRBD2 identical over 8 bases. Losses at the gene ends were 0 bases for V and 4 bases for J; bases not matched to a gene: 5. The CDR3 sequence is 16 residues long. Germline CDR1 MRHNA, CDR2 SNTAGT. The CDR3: CASSDSASGPYNEQFF. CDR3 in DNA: TGTGCCAGCAGTGACTCGGCTAGCGGGCCATACAATGAGCAGTTCTTC.

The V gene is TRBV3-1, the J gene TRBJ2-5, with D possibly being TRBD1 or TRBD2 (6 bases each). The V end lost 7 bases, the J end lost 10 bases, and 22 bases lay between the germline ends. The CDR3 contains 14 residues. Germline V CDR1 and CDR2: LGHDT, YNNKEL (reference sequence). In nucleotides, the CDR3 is TGTGCCAGCACCCCTGGGGGCCTACGGGGGAGCCAGTACTTC. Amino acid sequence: CASTPGGLRGSQYF.

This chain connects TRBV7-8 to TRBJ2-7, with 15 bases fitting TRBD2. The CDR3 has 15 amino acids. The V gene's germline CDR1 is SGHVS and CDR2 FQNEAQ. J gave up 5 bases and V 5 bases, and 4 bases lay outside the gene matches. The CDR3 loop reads CASSLRTSGRDEQYF. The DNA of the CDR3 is TGTGCCAGCAGCCTCCGGACTAGCGGGAGGGACGAGCAGTACTTC.

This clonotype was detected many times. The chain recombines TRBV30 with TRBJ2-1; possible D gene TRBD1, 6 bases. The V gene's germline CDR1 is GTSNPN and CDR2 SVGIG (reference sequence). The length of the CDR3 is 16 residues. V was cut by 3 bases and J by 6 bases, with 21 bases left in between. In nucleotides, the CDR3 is TGTGCCTGGAGGGGGAGAAGGGGGAATTTACGCAATGAGCAGTTCTTC. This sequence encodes CAWRGRRGNLRNEQFF.

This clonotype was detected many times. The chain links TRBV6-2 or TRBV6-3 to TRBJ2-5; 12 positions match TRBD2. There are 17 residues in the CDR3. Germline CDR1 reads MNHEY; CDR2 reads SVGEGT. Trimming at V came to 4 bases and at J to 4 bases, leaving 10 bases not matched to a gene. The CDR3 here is CASSSSLAGGRSETQYF. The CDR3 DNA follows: TGTGCCAGCAGTTCCTCCCTAGCGGGAGGGCGGTCAGAGACCCAGTACTTC.

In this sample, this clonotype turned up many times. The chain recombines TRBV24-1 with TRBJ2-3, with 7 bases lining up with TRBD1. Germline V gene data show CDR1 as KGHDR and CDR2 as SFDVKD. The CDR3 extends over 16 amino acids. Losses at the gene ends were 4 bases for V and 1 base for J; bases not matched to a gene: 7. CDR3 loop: CATSDPQGVRTDTQYF. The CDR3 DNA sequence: TGTGCCACCAGTGACCCCCAGGGGGTACGCACAGATACGCAGTATTTT.

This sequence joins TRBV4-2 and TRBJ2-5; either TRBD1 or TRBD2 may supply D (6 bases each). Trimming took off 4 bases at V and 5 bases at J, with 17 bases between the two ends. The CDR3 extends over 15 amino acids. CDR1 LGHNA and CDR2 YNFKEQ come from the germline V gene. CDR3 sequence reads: CASSPRSGARETQYF. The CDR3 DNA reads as TGTGCCAGCAGCCCGCGGTCGGGGGCGAGGGAGACCCAGTACTTC.

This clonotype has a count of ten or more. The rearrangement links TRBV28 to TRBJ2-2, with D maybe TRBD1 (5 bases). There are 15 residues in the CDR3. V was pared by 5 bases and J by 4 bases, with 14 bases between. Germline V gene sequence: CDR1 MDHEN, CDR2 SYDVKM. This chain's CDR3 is CASSRRVRLTGELFF. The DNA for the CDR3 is TGTGCCAGCAGTCGCAGGGTGCGTCTCACCGGGGAGCTGTTTTTT.

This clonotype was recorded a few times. This CDR3 is CASSAPHGTANTEAFF. CDR3 DNA: TGTGCCAGCAGTGCTCCCCATGGGACAGCGAACACTGAAGCTTTCTTT. The rearrangement links TRBV28 to TRBJ1-1; 7 bases are shared with TRBD1. Germline V gene data show CDR1 as MDHEN and CDR2 as SYDVKM. The CDR3 sequence is 16 residues long. The V segment lost 5 bases and the J segment 1 base; nucleotides outside the gene matches: 10.

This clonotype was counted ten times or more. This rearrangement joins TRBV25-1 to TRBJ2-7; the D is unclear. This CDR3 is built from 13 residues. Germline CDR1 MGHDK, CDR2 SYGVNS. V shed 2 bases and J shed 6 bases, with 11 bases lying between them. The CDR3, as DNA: TGTGCCAGCAGTGAAAGTTCGACTTCCGAGCAGTACTTC. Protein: CASSESSTSEQYF.

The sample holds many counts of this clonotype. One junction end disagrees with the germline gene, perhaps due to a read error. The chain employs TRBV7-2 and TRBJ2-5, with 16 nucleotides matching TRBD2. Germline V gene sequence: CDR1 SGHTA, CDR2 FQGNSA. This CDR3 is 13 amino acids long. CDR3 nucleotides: TGTGCCAGCAGCATGGGACTAGCGGGAGGGGGTCACTTC. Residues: CASSMGLAGGGHF. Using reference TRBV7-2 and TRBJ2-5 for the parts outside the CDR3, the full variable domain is GAGVSQSPSNKVTEKGKDVELRCDPISGHTALYWYRQSLGQGLEFLIYFQGNSAPDKSGLPSDRFSAERTGGSVSTLTIQRTQQEDSAVYLCASSMGLAGGGHFGPGTRLLVL.

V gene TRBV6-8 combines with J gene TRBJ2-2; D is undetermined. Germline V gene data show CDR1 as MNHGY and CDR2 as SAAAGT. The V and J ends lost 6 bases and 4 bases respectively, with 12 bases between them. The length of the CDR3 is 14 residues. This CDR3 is CASSWVIGTGELFF. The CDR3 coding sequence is TGTGCCAGCAGCTGGGTTATTGGCACCGGGGAGCTGTTTTTT.

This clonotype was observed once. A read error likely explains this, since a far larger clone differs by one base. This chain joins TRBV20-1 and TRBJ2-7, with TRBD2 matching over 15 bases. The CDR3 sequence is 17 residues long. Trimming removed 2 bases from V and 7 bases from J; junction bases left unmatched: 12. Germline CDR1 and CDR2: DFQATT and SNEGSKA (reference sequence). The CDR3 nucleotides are TGCAGTGCTAGAAAATCCGGGACTAGCGGGAGGCCCAATGAGCAGTACTTC. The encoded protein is CSARKSGTSGRPNEQYF.

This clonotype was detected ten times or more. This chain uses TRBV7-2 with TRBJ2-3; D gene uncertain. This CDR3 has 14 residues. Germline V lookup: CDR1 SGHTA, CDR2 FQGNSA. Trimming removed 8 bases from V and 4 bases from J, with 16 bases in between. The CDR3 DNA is TGTGCCAGCGCCCAGTTCAGTAACGCAGATACGCAGTATTTT. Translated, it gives CASAQFSNADTQYF.

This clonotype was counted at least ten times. CDR3 nucleotides: TGTGCCAGTAGTATGATCCGGGAAACTAAAAGCGATGAGCAGTTCTTC. This encodes CASSMIRETKSDEQFF. The chain employs TRBV19 and TRBJ2-1, with D maybe TRBD2 (5 bases). This CDR3 is built from 16 residues. V dropped 3 bases and J dropped 8 bases, with 20 bases sitting between them. Germline V gives CDR1 LNHDA, CDR2 SQIVND (reference sequence).

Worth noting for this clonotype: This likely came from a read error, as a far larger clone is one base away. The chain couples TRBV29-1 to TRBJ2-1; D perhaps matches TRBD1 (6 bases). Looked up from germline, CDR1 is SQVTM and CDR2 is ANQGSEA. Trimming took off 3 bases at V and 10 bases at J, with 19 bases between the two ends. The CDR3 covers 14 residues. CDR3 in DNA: TGCAGCGTTGACGACAGGCCGAGCTCCTACGAGCAGTTCTTC. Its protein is CSVDDRPSSYEQFF.

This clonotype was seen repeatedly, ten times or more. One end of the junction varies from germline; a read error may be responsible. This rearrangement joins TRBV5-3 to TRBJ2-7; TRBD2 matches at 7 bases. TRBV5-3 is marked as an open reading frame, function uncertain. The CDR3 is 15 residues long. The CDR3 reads CASSLAGGSGHEQYF. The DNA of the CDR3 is TGTGCCAGCAGCTTGGCCGGGGGGTCGGGCCACGAGCAGTACTTC.

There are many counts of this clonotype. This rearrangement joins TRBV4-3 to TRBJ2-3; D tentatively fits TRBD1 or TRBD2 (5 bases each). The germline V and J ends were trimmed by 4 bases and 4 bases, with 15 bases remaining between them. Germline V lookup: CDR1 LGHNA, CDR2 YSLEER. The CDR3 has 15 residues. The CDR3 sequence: CASSLASTGPDTQYF. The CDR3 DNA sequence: TGCGCCAGCAGCCTGGCTTCCACGGGGCCAGATACGCAGTATTTT.

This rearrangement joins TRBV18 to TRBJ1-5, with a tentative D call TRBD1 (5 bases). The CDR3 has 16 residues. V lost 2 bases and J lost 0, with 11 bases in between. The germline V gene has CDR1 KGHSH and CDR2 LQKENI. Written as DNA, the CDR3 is TGTGCCAGCTCACCAAGCCGGGGCAGTAGCAATCAGCCCCAGCATTTT. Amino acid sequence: CASSPSRGSSNQPQHF.

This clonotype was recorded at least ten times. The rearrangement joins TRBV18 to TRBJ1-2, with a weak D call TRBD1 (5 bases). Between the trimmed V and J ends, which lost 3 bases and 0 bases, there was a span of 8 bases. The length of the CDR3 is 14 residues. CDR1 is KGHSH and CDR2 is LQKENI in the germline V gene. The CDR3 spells CASSPQGSNYGYTF. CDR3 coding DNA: TGTGCCAGCTCACCGCAGGGCTCTAACTATGGCTACACCTTC.

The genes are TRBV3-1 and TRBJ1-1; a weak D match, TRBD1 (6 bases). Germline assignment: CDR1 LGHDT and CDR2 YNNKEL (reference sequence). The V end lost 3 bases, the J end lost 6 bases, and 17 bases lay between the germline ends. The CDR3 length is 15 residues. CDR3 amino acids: CASSQSHREIAEAFF. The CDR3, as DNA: TGTGCCAGCAGCCAGAGTCACAGGGAAATCGCTGAAGCTTTCTTT.

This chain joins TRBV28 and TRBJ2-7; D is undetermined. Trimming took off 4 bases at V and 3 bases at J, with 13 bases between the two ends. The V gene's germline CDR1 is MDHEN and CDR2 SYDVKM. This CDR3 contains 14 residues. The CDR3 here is CASSSGPRYYEQYF. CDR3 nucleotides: TGTGCCAGCAGTTCCGGACCAAGATACTACGAGCAGTACTTC.

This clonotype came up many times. CDR3 residues: CASSLRQGAHEQYF. The CDR3 DNA sequence: TGTGCCAGCAGTCTACGACAGGGGGCTCACGAGCAGTACTTC. The chain links TRBV6-2 or TRBV6-3 to TRBJ2-7, with 10 nucleotides matching TRBD1. Germline loops: CDR1 MNHEY, CDR2 SVGEGT. V shed 5 bases and J 5 bases; nucleotides not matched to a gene: 6. The CDR3 length is 14 residues.

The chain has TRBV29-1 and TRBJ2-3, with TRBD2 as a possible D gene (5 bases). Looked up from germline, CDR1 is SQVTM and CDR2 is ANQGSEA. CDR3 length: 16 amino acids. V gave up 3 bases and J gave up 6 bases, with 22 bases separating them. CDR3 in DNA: TGCAGCGTTGATTTGGTAGGGAGCGTTATTATGGATACGCAGTATTTT. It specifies CSVDLVGSVIMDTQYF.

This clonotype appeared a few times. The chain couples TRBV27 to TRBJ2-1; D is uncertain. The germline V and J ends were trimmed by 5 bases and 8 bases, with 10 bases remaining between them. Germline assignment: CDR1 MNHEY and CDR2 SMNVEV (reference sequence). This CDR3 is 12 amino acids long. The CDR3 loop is CASSPSSHEQFF. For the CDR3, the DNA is TGTGCCAGCAGTCCCTCGAGTCATGAGCAGTTCTTC.